The 7 T cell receptor beta chains in this list originate from one sample, sequenced in a study of T cells in Graves' hyperthyroidism and ophthalmopathy. Amplified TCR beta CDR3 regions came from RNA transcripts. The TCR CDR3 first-round RT-PCR relied on the HTBI primer set. In TCRdb, the multiplex PCR reads were re-called with MiXCR into one record per CDR3 protein. The sample shows about 570,000 distinct CDR3 sequences, approximately 14% of them seen only once. Sequences were obtained from blood. These receptor sequences come from a woman aged 40-49 years with Graves' hyperthyroidism.

This clonotype was seen more than once but under ten times. The V and J genes are TRBV18 and TRBJ2-2; possibly TRBD1 for D (6 bases). Germline V lookup: CDR1 KGHSH, CDR2 LQKENI. The CDR3 contains 16 residues. The V end was cut by 5 bases, the J end by 4 bases, with 17 bases between. The CDR3 nucleotides are TGTGCCAGCTCAGGACAGATTTATAGGAGCACCGGGGAGCTGTTTTTT. Amino acids: CASSGQIYRSTGELFF.

This clonotype was seen repeatedly, ten times or more. The DNA of the CDR3 is TGTGCCAGCAGTCGGGGACCGGGACAGGGGGCTGGTGAGCAGTTCTTC. Translation gives CASSRGPGQGAGEQFF. The genes are TRBV7-9 and TRBJ2-1, with 12 bases identical to TRBD1. Germline loops: CDR1 SEHNR, CDR2 FQNEAQ (reference sequence). After removal of 6 bases from V and 9 bases from J, the junction contained 12 bases not matched to a gene. The CDR3 is made up of 16 amino acids.

In the case of this clonotype: One base away lies a much larger clone, so this may be a sequencing read error. The chain links TRBV27 to TRBJ2-7; 9 positions match TRBD2. V lost 5 bases and J lost 3; bases outside the gene matches: 8. The CDR3 runs to 15 residues. Germline lookup yields CDR1 MNHEY and CDR2 SMNVEV (reference sequence). The CDR3 protein is CASSITETSGYEQYF. The CDR3 nucleotides are TGTGCCAGCAGTATCACCGAGACTAGCGGCTACGAGCAGTACTTC.

This sequence joins TRBV12-3 or TRBV12-4 and TRBJ1-5; 9 bases line up with TRBD1. This CDR3 is 18 amino acids long. V lost 3 bases and J lost 0; bases outside the gene matches: 9. CDR3 sequence (DNA): TGTGCCAGCAGTTTTATTTTGTCGGACAGGGGTAGCAATCAGCCCCAGCATTTT. As protein: CASSFILSDRGSNQPQHF.

This clonotype was detected many times. The J gene is TRBJ1-6, the V gene TRBV2; D is unresolved. Germline V gene sequence: CDR1 SNHLY, CDR2 FYNNEI. The V and J ends lost 4 bases and 7 bases respectively, with 11 bases between them. CDR3 length equals 14 residues. The CDR3 bases are TGTGCCAGCAGTGTCGGCAGAGAGAATTCACCCCTCCACTTT. It is translated as CASSVGRENSPLHF.

In its sample, this clonotype was seen once. A much bigger clone sits one base away, suggesting this may be a read error. V gene TRBV2 combines with J gene TRBJ2-5; 12 bases align to TRBD2. Trimming removed 6 bases from V and 0 bases from J; junction bases left unmatched: 2. Germline V gene lookup returns CDR1 SNHLY and CDR2 FYNNEI. The CDR3 runs to 15 residues. The CDR3 is CASRGTSGYQETQYF. As DNA, the CDR3 is TGTGCCAGCAGGGGGACTAGCGGGTACCAAGAGACCCAGTACTTC. The full variable domain, with the rest looked up from reference TRBV2 and TRBJ2-5, is EPEVTQTPSHQVTQMGQEVILRCVPISNHLYFYWYRQILGQKVEFLVSFYNNEISEKSEIFDDQFSVERPDGSNFTLKIRSTKLEDSAMYFCASRGTSGYQETQYFGPGTRLLVL.

This clonotype was recorded at least ten times. V is TRBV3-1 and J is TRBJ1-2; TRBD1 might be the D (6 bases). The V gene's germline CDR1 is LGHDT and CDR2 YNNKEL (reference sequence). The CDR3 has 17 amino acids. The V gene lost 1 base and the J gene lost 2 bases, with 17 bases spanning the gap. The CDR3 sequence is CASSQGSGRTANYGYTF. The CDR3 nucleotides are TGTGCCAGCAGCCAAGGGTCGGGGAGGACAGCAAACTATGGCTACACCTTC.